One sample yielded the 9 T cell receptor beta chains listed below, sequenced in a study of T cells in women clearing cervical HPV infection. The protocol was immunoSEQ multiplex PCR, while the TCRdb copy is restricted to in-frame clones and leaves out a portion. This sample's table reports about 12,000 clones. Material for sequencing was blood buffy coat. The receptors derive from a woman aged 18 to 69 with a cervical HPV16 infection that either progressed to CIN3+ or cleared (not recorded which).

As for this clone: The sequence runs out 3 residues before the end of the CDR3; the remainder is reconstructed from the germline J gene. The gene calls are TRBV18 and TRBJ1-6, with 7 bases matching TRBD1. CDR3 length equals 14 residues. Germline-derived CDR1 and CDR2 are KGHSH and LQKENI. V shed 3 bases, J shed 10 bases, and the junction held 6 bases outside the gene matches. The CDR3 loop is CASSPRGQDSPLHF. The DNA read from the CDR3 is TGTGCCAGCTCACCGAGGGGGCAAGACTCACCC.

Concerning this clone: The CDR3 goes on 3 residues after the read ends, and that part is filled in from the germline J gene. V and J are TRBV19 and TRBJ1-2; TRBD1 might be the D (6 bases). Germline CDR1 and CDR2: LNHDA and SQIVND (reference sequence). The CDR3 sequence is 14 residues long. CDR3 DNA (partial): TGTGCCAGTAGTATCAGGGACACAGTCTACGAC. It specifies CASSIRDTVYD. The full CDR3 protein reads CASSIRDTVYDYTF.

Concerning this clone: The DNA ends 3 residues before the CDR3 does, and the rest of the CDR3 is filled in from the germline J gene. V usage is TRBV2 and J usage is TRBJ2-1, with a possible D match to TRBD2 (6 bases). The CDR3 sequence is 14 residues long. The germline CDR1 and CDR2 sequences are SNHLY and FYNNEI. Trimming took off 8 bases at V and 3 bases at J, with 14 bases between the two ends. The CDR3 loop is CASRGTGCYNEQFF. CDR3 DNA, as far as it was read: TGTGCCAGCCGAGGGACTGGCTGCTACAATGAG.

This clone ranks as medium-sized (0.01 to 0.1%) in terms of frequency. The CDR3 end is not reached by the read, which stops 3 residues before it; the germline J gene fills it in. Other DNA sequences in this specimen translate into the identical CDR3. The chain employs TRBV6-2 or TRBV6-3 and TRBJ2-5, with D maybe TRBD2 (6 bases). CDR3 length: 14 amino acids. Trimming removed 2 bases at V and 2 bases at J, with 9 bases between. Germline assignment: CDR1 MNHEY and CDR2 SVGEGT. This CDR3 reads CASSYGGEQETQYF. CDR3 DNA (partial): TGTGCCAGCAGTTACGGCGGGGAGCAAGAGACC.

About this clone: The read stops 3 residues short of the end of the CDR3; the missing end is completed from the germline J gene. The rearrangement uses TRBV15 and TRBJ2-7; 9 nucleotides agree with TRBD2. Germline V CDR1 and CDR2: LNHNV, YYDKDF (reference sequence). The CDR3 contains 18 residues. V trimming: 6 bases; J trimming: 2 bases; junction bases outside the gene matches: 17. The CDR3: CATRGGRLAGRKTYEQYF. Incomplete CDR3 DNA: TGTGCCACCAGAGGAGGGAGGCTAGCGGGGAGAAAAACCTACGAG.

In regard to this clone: The CDR3 is cut off 3 residues early in the read; its end comes from the germline J gene. The rearrangement links TRBV7-2 to TRBJ1-2, with D tentatively TRBD1 (6 bases). In germline, CDR1 is SGHTA, CDR2 FQGNSA. The CDR3 length is 15 residues. This CDR3 is CASSLARTDYNDYTF. The DNA read from the CDR3 is TGTGCCAGCAGCTTAGCGAGGACAGACTACAATGAC.

In regard to this clone: The CDR3 end is not reached by the read, which stops 3 residues before it; the germline J gene fills it in. This chain links TRBV5-4 with TRBJ2-5; 8 bases agree with TRBD1. The germline CDR1 and CDR2 sequences are SGHNT and YYREEE (reference sequence). The CDR3 spans 14 residues. With 3 bases clipped from V and 2 bases from J, the junction kept 3 bases outside the gene matches. Incomplete CDR3 DNA: TGTGCCAGCAGCTCCGGGACAGGACAAGAGACC. The encoded protein is CASSSGTGQET. The full CDR3 protein reads CASSSGTGQETQYF.

The CDR3 spells CASSPVQETQYF. Partial CDR3 DNA: TGTGCCAGCAGCCCCGTTCAAGAGACC. This chain joins TRBV6-2 or TRBV6-3 and TRBJ2-5; D is unclear. The CDR3 is cut off 3 residues early in the read; its end comes from the germline J gene. The CDR3 is 12 amino acids. With 6 bases removed from V and 2 bases from J, the gap between germline ends came to 7 bases. CDR1 and CDR2 (germline): MNHEY, SVGEGT.

As concerns this clone: The read stops 3 residues short of the end of the CDR3; the missing end is completed from the germline J gene. The genes are TRBV10-3 and TRBJ2-1; D gene unclear. CDR1 ENHRY and CDR2 SYGVKD come from the germline V gene. Between the trimmed V and J ends, which lost 5 bases and 8 bases, there was a span of 7 bases. The CDR3 contains 11 residues. This CDR3 reads CAISFRDEQFF. The CDR3 DNA, read in part, is TGTGCCATCAGTTTTAGGGATGAG.